This T cell receptor beta chain was captured by sequencing in a study of CD8+CD57+ T cells in acquired aplastic anemia. Germline V lookup: CDR1 SGHDT, CDR2 YYEEEE. Trimming removed 2 bases from V and 5 bases from J, with 11 bases in between. The CDR3 is 13 amino acids. With respect to this clonotype: No antigen is known for it.

Study-wide results and limits: About 27 shared CD8+ CDR3s appeared highly expressed within patients' immunodominant clones.

Profiling of TCR beta VDJ combinations and CDR3 sequences used genomic DNA as template. TCRdb re-analysed the reads in MiXCR, keeping a single row per CDR3 protein. This sample has approximately 170,000 distinct CDR3 sequences, with about 53% found just once. The receptor was derived from a human donor in good health, serving as a control. The sequenced sample was sorted CD4+, CD8+, or CD8+CD57+ T cells (not recorded which) from PBMCs. The chain combines TRBV5-6 with TRBJ2-7; tentatively, D is TRBD1 (5 bases). The CDR3 spells CASSLQVSHEQYF. As DNA, the CDR3 is TGTGCCAGCAGCTTACAGGTTTCCCACGAGCAGTACTTC. Looking up the rest from reference TRBV5-6 and TRBJ2-7 gives the full variable domain: DAGVTQSPTHLIKTRGQQVTLRCSPKSGHDTVSWYQQALGQGPQFIFQYYEEEERQRGNFPDRFSGHQFPNYSSELNVNALLLGDSALYLCASSLQVSHEQYFGPGTRLTVT.